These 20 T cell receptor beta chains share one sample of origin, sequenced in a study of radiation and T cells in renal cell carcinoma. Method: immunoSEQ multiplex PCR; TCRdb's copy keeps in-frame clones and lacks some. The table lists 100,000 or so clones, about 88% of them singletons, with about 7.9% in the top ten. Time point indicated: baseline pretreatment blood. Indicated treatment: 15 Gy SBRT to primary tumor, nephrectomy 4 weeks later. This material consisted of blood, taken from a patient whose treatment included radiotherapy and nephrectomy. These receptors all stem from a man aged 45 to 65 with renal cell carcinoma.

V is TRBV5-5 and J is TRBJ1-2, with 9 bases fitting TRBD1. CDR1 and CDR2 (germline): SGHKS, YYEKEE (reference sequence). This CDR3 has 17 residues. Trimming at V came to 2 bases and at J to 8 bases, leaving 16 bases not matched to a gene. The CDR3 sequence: CASSFEGDRVNLRGYTF. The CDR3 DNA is TGTGCCAGCAGCTTCGAGGGGGACAGGGTTAACCTACGGGGCTACACCTTC.

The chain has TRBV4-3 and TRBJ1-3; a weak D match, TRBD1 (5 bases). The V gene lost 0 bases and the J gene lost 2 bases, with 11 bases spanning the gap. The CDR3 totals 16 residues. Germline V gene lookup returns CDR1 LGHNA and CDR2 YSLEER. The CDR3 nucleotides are TGCGCCAGCAGCCAAGATGCGACAGCCCCTGGAAACACCATATATTTT. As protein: CASSQDATAPGNTIYF.

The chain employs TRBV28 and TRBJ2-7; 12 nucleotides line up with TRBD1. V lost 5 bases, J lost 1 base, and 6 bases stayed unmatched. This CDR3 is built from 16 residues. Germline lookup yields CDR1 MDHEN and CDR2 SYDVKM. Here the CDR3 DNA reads TGTGCCAGCAGTACCGGGACAGGGGGCTCGTCCTACGAGCAGTACTTC. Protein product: CASSTGTGGSSYEQYF.

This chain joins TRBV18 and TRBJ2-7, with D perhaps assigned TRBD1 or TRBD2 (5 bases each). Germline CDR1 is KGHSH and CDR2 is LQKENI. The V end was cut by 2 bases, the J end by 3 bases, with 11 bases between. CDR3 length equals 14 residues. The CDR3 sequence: CASSPIQGRYEQYF. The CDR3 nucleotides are TGTGCCAGCTCACCAATCCAGGGACGCTACGAGCAGTACTTC.

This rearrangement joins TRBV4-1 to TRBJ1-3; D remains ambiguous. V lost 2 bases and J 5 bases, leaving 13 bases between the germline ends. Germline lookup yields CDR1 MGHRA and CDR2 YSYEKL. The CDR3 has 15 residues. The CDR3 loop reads CASSQLVQTRNTIYF. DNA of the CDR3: TGCGCCAGCAGCCAATTGGTACAGACAAGAAACACCATATATTTT.

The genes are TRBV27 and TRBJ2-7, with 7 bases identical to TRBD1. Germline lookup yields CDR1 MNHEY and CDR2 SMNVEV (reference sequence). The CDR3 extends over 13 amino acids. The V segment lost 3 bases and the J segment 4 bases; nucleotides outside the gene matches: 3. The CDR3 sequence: CASSLRQGYEQYF. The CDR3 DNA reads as TGTGCCAGCAGTTTGCGACAGGGTTACGAGCAGTACTTC.

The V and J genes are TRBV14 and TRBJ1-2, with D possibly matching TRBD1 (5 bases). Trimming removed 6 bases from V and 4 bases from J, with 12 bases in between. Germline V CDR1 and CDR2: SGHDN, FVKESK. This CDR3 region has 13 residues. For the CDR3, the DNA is TGTGCCAGCAGTGTCTCAGGGTCCTATGGCTACACCTTC. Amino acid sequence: CASSVSGSYGYTF.

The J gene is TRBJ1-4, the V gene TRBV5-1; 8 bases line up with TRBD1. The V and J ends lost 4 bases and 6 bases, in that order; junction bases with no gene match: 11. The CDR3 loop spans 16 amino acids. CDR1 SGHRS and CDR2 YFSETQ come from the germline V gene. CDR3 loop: CASSEGTGTGHEKLFF. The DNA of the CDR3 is TGCGCCAGCAGCGAAGGAACCGGGACAGGTCATGAAAAACTGTTTTTT. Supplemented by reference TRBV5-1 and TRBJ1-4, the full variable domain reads KAGVTQTPRYLIKTRGQQVTLSCSPISGHRSVSWYQQTPGQGLQFLFEYFSETQRNKGNFPGRFSGRQFSNSRSEMNVSTLELGDSALYLCASSEGTGTGHEKLFFGSGTQLSVL.

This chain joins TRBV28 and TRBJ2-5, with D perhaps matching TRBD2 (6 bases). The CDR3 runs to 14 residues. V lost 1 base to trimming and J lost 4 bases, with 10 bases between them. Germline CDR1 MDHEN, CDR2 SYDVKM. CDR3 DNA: TGTGCCAGCAGTTTATCAGGGACTTCAGAGACCCAGTACTTC. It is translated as CASSLSGTSETQYF.

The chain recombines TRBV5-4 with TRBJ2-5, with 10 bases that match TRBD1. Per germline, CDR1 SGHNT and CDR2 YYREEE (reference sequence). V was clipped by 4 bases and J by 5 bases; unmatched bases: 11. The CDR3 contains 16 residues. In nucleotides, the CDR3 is TGTGCCAGCAGCGACGGTGGGACAGGGGTCGGTGAGACCCAGTACTTC. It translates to CASSDGGTGVGETQYF.

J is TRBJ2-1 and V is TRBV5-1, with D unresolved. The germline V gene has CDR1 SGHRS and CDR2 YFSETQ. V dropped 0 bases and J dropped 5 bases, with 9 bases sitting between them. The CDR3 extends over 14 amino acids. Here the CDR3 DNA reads TGCGCCAGCAGCTTGGATTCGGGTCACAATGAGCAGTTCTTC. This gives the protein CASSLDSGHNEQFF.

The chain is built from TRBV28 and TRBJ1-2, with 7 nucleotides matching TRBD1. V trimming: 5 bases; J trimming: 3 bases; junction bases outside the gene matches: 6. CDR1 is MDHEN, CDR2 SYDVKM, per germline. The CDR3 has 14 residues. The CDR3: CASSQHDRDYGYTF. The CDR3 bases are TGTGCCAGCAGTCAGCACGACAGGGACTATGGCTACACCTTC.

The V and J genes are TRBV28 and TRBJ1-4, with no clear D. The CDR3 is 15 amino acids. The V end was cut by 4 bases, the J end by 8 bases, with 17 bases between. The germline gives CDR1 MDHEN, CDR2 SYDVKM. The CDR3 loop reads CASSSPPADGEKLFF. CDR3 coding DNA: TGTGCCAGCAGTTCTCCCCCTGCGGACGGAGAAAAACTGTTTTTT.

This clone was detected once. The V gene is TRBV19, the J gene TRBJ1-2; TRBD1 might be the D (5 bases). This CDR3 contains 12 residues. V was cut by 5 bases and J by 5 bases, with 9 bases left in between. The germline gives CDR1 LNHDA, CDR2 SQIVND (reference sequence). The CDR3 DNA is TGTGCCAGTAGTTTGCAGGGTTATGGCTACACCTTC. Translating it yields CASSLQGYGYTF.

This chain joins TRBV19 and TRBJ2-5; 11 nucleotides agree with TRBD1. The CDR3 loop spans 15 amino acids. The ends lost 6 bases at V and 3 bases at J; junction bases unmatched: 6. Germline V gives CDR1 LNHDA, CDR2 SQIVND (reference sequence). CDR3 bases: TGTGCCAGTAGCGTAACGGGACAGGGGGAAGAGACCCAGTACTTC. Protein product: CASSVTGQGEETQYF.

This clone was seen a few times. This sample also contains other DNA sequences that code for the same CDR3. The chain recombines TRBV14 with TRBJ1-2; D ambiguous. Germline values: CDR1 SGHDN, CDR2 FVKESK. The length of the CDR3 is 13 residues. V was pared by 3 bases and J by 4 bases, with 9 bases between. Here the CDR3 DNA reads TGTGCCAGCAGCCATGGACCTACCTATGGCTACACCTTC. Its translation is CASSHGPTYGYTF.

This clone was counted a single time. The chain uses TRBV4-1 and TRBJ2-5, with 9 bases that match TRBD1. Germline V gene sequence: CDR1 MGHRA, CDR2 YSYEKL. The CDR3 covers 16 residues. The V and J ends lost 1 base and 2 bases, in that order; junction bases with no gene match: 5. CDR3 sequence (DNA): TGCGCCAGCAGCCAAGGGACAGGGGCCCTACAAGAGACCCAGTACTTC. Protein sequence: CASSQGTGALQETQYF.

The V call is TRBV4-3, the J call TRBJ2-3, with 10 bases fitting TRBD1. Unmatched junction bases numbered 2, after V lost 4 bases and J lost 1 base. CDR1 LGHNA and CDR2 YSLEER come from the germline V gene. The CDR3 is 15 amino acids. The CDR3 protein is CASSRGQGGTDTQYF. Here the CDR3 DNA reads TGCGCCAGCAGCCGCGGACAGGGGGGCACAGATACGCAGTATTTT.

In DNA form, the CDR3 reads TGTGCCAGCATTAAAGGGGAAGGTTCACCCCTCCACTTT. Encoded protein: CASIKGEGSPLHF. The rearrangement links TRBV2 to TRBJ1-6, with D maybe TRBD1 (5 bases). Trimming stripped 7 bases from V and 9 bases from J, with 13 bases between. This CDR3 is built from 13 residues. Germline CDR1 and CDR2: SNHLY and FYNNEI.

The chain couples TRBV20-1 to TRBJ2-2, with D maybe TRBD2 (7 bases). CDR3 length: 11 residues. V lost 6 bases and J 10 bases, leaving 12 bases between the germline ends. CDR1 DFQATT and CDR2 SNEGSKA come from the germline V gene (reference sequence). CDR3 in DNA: TGCAGTGCCGGAGGGGGGGAGGAGCTGTTTTTT. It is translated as CSAGGGEELFF.